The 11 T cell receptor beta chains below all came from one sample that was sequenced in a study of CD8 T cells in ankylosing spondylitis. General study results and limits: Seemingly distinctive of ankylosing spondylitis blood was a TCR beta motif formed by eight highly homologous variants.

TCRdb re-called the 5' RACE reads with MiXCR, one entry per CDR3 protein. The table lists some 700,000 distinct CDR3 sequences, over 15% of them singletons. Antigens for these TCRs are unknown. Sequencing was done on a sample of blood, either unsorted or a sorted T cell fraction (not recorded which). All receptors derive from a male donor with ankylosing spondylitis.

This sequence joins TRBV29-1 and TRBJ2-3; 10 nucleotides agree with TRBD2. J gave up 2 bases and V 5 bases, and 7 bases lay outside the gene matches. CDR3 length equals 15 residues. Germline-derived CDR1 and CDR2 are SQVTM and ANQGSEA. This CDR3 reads CSVSAGGGNTDTQYF. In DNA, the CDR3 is TGCAGCGTTTCAGCGGGAGGGGGAAACACAGATACGCAGTATTTT.

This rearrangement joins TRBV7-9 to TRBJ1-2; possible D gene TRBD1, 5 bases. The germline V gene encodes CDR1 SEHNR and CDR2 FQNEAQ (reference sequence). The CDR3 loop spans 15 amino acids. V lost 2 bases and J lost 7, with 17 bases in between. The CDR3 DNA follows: TGTGCCAGCAGCTTATCTCTCCAGGGACGTAGTGGCTACACCTTC. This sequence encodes CASSLSLQGRSGYTF.

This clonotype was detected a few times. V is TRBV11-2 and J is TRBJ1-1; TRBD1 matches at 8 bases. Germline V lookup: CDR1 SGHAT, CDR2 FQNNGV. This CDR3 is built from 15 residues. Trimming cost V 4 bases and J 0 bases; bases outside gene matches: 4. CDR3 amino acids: CASSWPGQVNTEAFF. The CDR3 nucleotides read TGTGCCAGCAGCTGGCCGGGACAGGTGAACACTGAAGCTTTCTTT.

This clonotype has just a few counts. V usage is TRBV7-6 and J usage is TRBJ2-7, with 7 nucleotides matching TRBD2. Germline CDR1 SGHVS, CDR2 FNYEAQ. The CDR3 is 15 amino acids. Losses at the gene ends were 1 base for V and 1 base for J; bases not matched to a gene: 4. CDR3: CASSLEVGGSYEQYF. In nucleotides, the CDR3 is TGTGCCAGCAGCTTAGAGGTCGGGGGGTCCTACGAGCAGTACTTC.

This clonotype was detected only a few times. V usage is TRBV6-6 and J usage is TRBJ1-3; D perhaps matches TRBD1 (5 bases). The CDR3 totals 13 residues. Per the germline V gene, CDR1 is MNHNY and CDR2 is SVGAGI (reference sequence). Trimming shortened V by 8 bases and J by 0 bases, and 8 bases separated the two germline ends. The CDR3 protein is CASSGSSGNTIYF. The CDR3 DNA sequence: TGTGCCAGCTCAGGGAGCTCTGGAAACACCATATATTTT.

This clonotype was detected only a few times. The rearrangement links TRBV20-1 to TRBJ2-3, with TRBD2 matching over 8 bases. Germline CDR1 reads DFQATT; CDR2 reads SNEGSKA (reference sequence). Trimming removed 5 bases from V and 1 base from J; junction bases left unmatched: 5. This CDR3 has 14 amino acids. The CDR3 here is CSAAKTSGTDTQYF. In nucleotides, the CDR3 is TGCAGTGCTGCAAAGACTAGCGGCACAGATACGCAGTATTTT.

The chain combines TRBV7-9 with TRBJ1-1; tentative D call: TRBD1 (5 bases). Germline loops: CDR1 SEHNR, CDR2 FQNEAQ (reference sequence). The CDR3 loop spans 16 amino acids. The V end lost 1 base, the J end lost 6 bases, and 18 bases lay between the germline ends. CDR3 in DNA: TGTGCCAGCAGCTTAGGAGGCGGCAGGGAGAGGTCTGAAGCTTTCTTT. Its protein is CASSLGGGRERSEAFF.

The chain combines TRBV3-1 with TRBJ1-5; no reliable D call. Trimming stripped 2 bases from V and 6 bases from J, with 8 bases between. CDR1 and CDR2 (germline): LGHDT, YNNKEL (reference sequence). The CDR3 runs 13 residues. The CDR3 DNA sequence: TGTGCCAGCAGCCAAATGCGGGGTCAGCCCCAGCATTTT. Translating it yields CASSQMRGQPQHF.

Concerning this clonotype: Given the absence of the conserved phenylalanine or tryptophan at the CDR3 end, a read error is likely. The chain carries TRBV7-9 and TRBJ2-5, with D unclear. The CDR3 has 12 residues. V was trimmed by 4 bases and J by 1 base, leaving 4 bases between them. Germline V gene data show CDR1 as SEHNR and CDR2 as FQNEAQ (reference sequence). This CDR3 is CASSSVQETQYL. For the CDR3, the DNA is TGTGCCAGCAGCTCGGTCCAAGAGACCCAGTACCTC.

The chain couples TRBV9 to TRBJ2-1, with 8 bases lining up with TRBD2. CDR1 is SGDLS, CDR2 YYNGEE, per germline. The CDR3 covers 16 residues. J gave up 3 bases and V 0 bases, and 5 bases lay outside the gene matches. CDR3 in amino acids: CASSVATGGHYNEQFF. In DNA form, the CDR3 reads TGTGCCAGCAGCGTAGCCACGGGGGGGCACTACAATGAGCAGTTCTTC.

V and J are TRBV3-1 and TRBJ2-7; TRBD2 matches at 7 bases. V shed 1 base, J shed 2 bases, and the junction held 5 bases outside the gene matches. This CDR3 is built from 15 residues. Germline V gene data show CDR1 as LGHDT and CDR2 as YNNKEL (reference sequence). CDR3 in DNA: TGTGCCAGCAGCCAAGCTAGCGGAAGGACCTACGAGCAGTACTTC. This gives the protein CASSQASGRTYEQYF.